The 16 T cell receptor beta chains presented below share a single source sample, sequenced in a study of T cells in localized non-small cell lung cancer. Repertoires were generated with immunoSEQ multiplex PCR, while TCRdb's copy carries only in-frame clones and drops some. The data show 40,000 to 60,000 clones, with more than 85% seen just once and about 16% held by the top ten. The input for sequencing was PBMCs, taken before any cancer treatment. These receptors were obtained from a female donor with stage II lung adenocarcinoma.

This clone was seen once. The rearrangement links TRBV5-1 to TRBJ1-2; the D gene is possibly TRBD1 (5 bases). Germline loops: CDR1 SGHRS, CDR2 YFSETQ. Trimming removed 0 bases from V and 8 bases from J, with 14 bases in between. This CDR3 comprises 14 residues. The CDR3: CASSLDGQGIGYTF. CDR3 nucleotides: TGCGCCAGCAGCTTGGATGGCCAGGGTATAGGCTACACCTTC.

The chain has TRBV19 and TRBJ2-7; D is ambiguous. V lost 3 bases, J lost 2 bases, and 11 bases lay in between. This CDR3 is built from 14 residues. From germline, CDR1 is LNHDA and CDR2 SQIVND (reference sequence). CDR3 region: CASSILTAPYEQYF. The CDR3 bases are TGTGCCAGTAGTATTTTAACAGCTCCCTACGAGCAGTACTTC.

The chain recombines TRBV6-1 with TRBJ2-5; D is perhaps TRBD2 (6 bases). Per the germline V gene, CDR1 is MNHNS and CDR2 is SASEGT. V gave up 3 bases and J gave up 5 bases, with 16 bases separating them. The CDR3 loop spans 15 amino acids. The CDR3 loop is CASSESGRRMETQYF. Written as DNA, the CDR3 is TGTGCCAGCAGTGAGTCAGGGAGGAGGATGGAGACCCAGTACTTC.

V is TRBV9 and J is TRBJ2-3; D not resolved. This CDR3 spans 13 amino acids. Trimming removed 0 bases at V and 0 bases at J, with 2 bases between. Germline assignment: CDR1 SGDLS and CDR2 YYNGEE. The CDR3 sequence is CASSVASTDTQYF. The CDR3 nucleotides are TGTGCCAGCAGCGTAGCCAGCACAGATACGCAGTATTTT. The entire variable domain, with the rest obtained from reference TRBV9 and TRBJ2-3, is as follows: DSGVTQTPKHLITATGQRVTLRCSPRSGDLSVYWYQQSLDQGLQFLIQYYNGEERAKGNILERFSAQQFPDLHSELNLSSLELGDSALYFCASSVASTDTQYFGPGTRLTVL.

The chain uses TRBV6-5 and TRBJ2-3; D is unresolved. CDR3 length: 14 amino acids. Germline lookup yields CDR1 MNHEY and CDR2 SVGAGI. Trimming shortened V by 3 bases and J by 6 bases, and 13 bases separated the two germline ends. The CDR3 coding sequence is TGTGCCAGCAGTTATCTGACCGCCGGGGATACGCAGTATTTT. Protein product: CASSYLTAGDTQYF.

The rearrangement joins TRBV7-9 to TRBJ2-7; 10 positions match TRBD2. Germline CDR1 is SEHNR and CDR2 is FQNEAQ (reference sequence). The CDR3 covers 14 residues. The V and J ends lost 6 bases and 2 bases, in that order; junction bases with no gene match: 4. The CDR3 region is CASRPTSGAYEQYF. The CDR3 DNA reads as TGTGCCAGCAGGCCTACTAGCGGGGCCTACGAGCAGTACTTC.

This chain joins TRBV5-5 and TRBJ2-3; 7 bases fit TRBD2. V shed 1 base, J shed 1 base, and the junction held 6 bases outside the gene matches. The length of the CDR3 is 16 residues. Germline lookup yields CDR1 SGHKS and CDR2 YYEKEE (reference sequence). CDR3 sequence: CASSLLGRGGTDTQYF. The CDR3 DNA follows: TGTGCCAGCAGCTTGTTGGGACGGGGGGGCACAGATACGCAGTATTTT.

The rearrangement links TRBV4-2 to TRBJ1-6, with D tentatively TRBD1 (5 bases). V was clipped by 6 bases and J by 0 bases, with 12 bases between them. The CDR3 totals 16 residues. CDR1 and CDR2 from the germline V gene are LGHNA and YNFKEQ. CDR3 nucleotides: TGTGCCAGCAGTCTCAGGGCGGGCTCCTATAATTCACCCCTCCACTTT. It is translated as CASSLRAGSYNSPLHF.

This chain joins TRBV9 and TRBJ2-3; 7 nucleotides line up with TRBD1. CDR1 SGDLS and CDR2 YYNGEE come from the germline V gene. There are 15 residues in the CDR3. V shed 4 bases and J 5 bases; nucleotides not matched to a gene: 10. The CDR3 protein is CASSPRGSGVDTQYF. In DNA form, the CDR3 reads TGTGCCAGCAGCCCCAGGGGGTCCGGCGTAGATACGCAGTATTTT.

This clone was seen just once. This chain links TRBV18 with TRBJ1-1; no firm D call. V was shortened by 2 bases and J by 10 bases, with 20 bases between the two germline ends. CDR3 length equals 15 residues. Germline V CDR1 and CDR2: KGHSH, LQKENI. This chain's CDR3 is CASSPEETNSKGAFF. CDR3 in DNA: TGTGCCAGCTCACCAGAAGAGACGAACTCCAAAGGAGCTTTCTTT.

This clone was recorded a few times. The rearrangement uses TRBV10-1 and TRBJ1-5; TRBD1 is a possible D gene (5 bases). V lost 6 bases and J lost 15, with 9 bases in between. The CDR3 contains 9 residues. CDR1 and CDR2 from the germline V gene are WNHNN and SYGVQD (reference sequence). CDR3: CASRHQGHF. CDR3 nucleotides: TGCGCCAGCAGGCACCAGGGGCATTTT.

The V call is TRBV7-3, the J call TRBJ1-1, with D possibly being TRBD1 (5 bases). The CDR3 is 15 residues long. Trimming took 6 bases from V and 1 from J, leaving 15 bases between them. CDR1 SGHTA and CDR2 FQGTGA come from the germline V gene. The CDR3 here is CASSLSGLPNTEAFF. The CDR3 DNA sequence: TGTGCCAGCAGTCTATCGGGACTACCGAACACTGAAGCTTTCTTT.

V usage is TRBV9 and J usage is TRBJ1-6, with 7 bases matching TRBD1. Looked up from germline, CDR1 is SGDLS and CDR2 is YYNGEE. The J segment lost 4 bases and the V segment lost 4 bases, leaving 5 bases of the junction unmatched. CDR3 length equals 15 residues. This chain's CDR3 is CASSSEGQYNSPLHF. In nucleotides, the CDR3 is TGTGCCAGCAGCTCTGAGGGACAGTATAATTCACCCCTCCACTTT.

The rearrangement uses TRBV5-1 and TRBJ1-6; TRBD1 matches at 8 bases. CDR1 and CDR2 from the germline V gene are SGHRS and YFSETQ. The V and J ends lost 1 base and 7 bases, in that order; junction bases with no gene match: 7. The CDR3 runs 16 residues. In DNA form, the CDR3 reads TGCGCCAGCAGCTTGTATCCGGGACAGGAGAATTCACCCCTCCACTTT. Its translation: CASSLYPGQENSPLHF.

The gene calls are TRBV18 and TRBJ1-1; perhaps TRBD1 as D (6 bases). Germline V gene data show CDR1 as KGHSH and CDR2 as LQKENI. There are 16 residues in the CDR3. Trimming removed 1 base at V and 1 base at J, with 13 bases between. DNA of the CDR3: TGTGCCAGCTCACCACAACTACAGGGATCGAACACTGAAGCTTTCTTT. This sequence encodes CASSPQLQGSNTEAFF. The full variable domain, its missing parts supplied by reference TRBV18 and TRBJ1-1, is NAGVMQNPRHLVRRRGQEARLRCSPMKGHSHVYWYRQLPEEGLKFMVYLQKENIIDESGMPKERFSAEFPKEGPSILRIQQVVRGDSAAYFCASSPQLQGSNTEAFFGQGTRLTVV.

The chain recombines TRBV18 with TRBJ2-3, with TRBD1 matching 7 bases. Trimming at V came to 8 bases and at J to 1 base, leaving 6 bases not matched to a gene. The CDR3 has 14 residues. Germline V gene data show CDR1 as KGHSH and CDR2 as LQKENI. CDR3 in DNA: TGTGCCAGCCAAGCCCAGGGGGGCACAGATACGCAGTATTTT. Translated, it gives CASQAQGGTDTQYF. The variable domain in full, with the rest retrieved from reference TRBV18 and TRBJ2-3, is NAGVMQNPRHLVRRRGQEARLRCSPMKGHSHVYWYRQLPEEGLKFMVYLQKENIIDESGMPKERFSAEFPKEGPSILRIQQVVRGDSAAYFCASQAQGGTDTQYFGPGTRLTVL.